Listed below are T cell receptor beta chains from one sample, sequenced in a study of T cells in Graves' hyperthyroidism and ophthalmopathy. Using its own MiXCR run on the multiplex PCR reads, TCRdb lists one record per CDR3 protein. Altogether 250,000 to 300,000 distinct CDR3 sequences are present, just over 14% being singletons, with the ten largest covering less than 15%. Sequencing used blood. The receptors derive from a woman aged 40 to 49 with Graves' hyperthyroidism that later progressed to Graves' ophthalmopathy. Both conserved end residues are part of each CDR3. The order of the fields is V gene, clone size, D gene, J gene, CDR3 protein, CDR3 DNA. The D gene is left open where the match is weak. Clone size is stated in some rows and not others, as once, few, many or a class when expanded.

TRBV5-1,many,TRBD2,TRBJ2-3,CASSLNLAGGGDTQYF,TGCGCCAGCAGCTTGAACCTAGCGGGAGGAGGGGATACGCAGTATTTT
TRBV5-1,few,.,TRBJ2-1,CASSLSYSSYNEQFF,TGCGCCAGCAGCTTGTCTTATAGCTCCTACAATGAGCAGTTCTTC
TRBV7-9,many,.,TRBJ2-3,CASSSNDGTQYF,TGTGCCAGCAGCTCGAATGATGGTACGCAGTATTTT
TRBV18,.,.,TRBJ2-6,CASSHYPGVPYVGANVLTF,TGTGCCAGCTCACACTATCCAGGGGTACCCTACGTAGGGGCCAACGTCCTGACTTTC
TRBV7-9,many,.,TRBJ2-1,CASSLRAAENNEQFF,TGTGCCAGCAGCTTAAGGGCCGCCGAAAACAATGAGCAGTTCTTC
TRBV28,.,.,TRBJ2-2,CASTYWNGELFF,TGTGCCAGCACCTACTGGAACGGGGAGCTGTTTTTT
TRBV11-2,many,TRBD2,TRBJ2-3,CASSLRGTSGRAVLDTQYF,TGTGCCAGCAGCTTAAGAGGGACTAGCGGGAGGGCCGTTCTAGATACGCAGTATTTT
TRBV9,.,TRBD1,TRBJ1-4,CASGTQGGSEKLFF,TGTGCCAGCGGCACACAGGGGGGAAGTGAAAAACTGTTTTTT
TRBV28,many,.,TRBJ2-5,CASSAGPGMETQYF,TGTGCCAGCAGCGCGGGACCTGGTATGGAGACCCAGTACTTC
TRBV18,many,TRBD1,TRBJ1-1,CASSQYSKGQGEAFF,TGTGCCAGCTCACAATATAGTAAAGGACAGGGTGAAGCTTTCTTT
TRBV5-1,many,.,TRBJ2-7,CATSFRAGILGEQYF,TGCGCCACCTCATTCCGGGCAGGGATCTTGGGAGAGCAGTACTTC
TRBV29-1,many,.,TRBJ2-1,CSVVRGNRDEQFF,TGCAGCGTGGTAAGGGGTAATAGGGATGAGCAGTTCTTC
TRBV5-1,.,TRBD2,TRBJ2-1,CASSSGLANEQSF,TGCGCCAGCAGCTCGGGACTAGCGAATGAGCAGTCCTTC
TRBV2,many,TRBD1,TRBJ1-2,CASSLRDSTGYGYTF,TGTGCCAGCAGCCTCCGGGACAGCACAGGCTATGGCTACACCTTC
TRBV6-1,many,TRBD2,TRBJ2-5,CASRPSGRAGETQYF,TGTGCCAGCAGACCTAGCGGGAGGGCCGGTGAGACCCAGTACTTC
TRBV6-1,many,TRBD2,TRBJ2-2,CASSGGLAGATGELFF,TGTGCCAGCAGTGGGGGACTAGCGGGAGCCACCGGGGAGCTGTTTTTT
TRBV19,.,.,TRBJ2-5,CASSRQPTAQETQYF,TGTGCCAGTAGTAGGCAGCCAACCGCCCAAGAGACCCAGTACTTC
TRBV25-1,many,.,TRBJ1-4,CASSEVRRMSDEKLFF,TGTGCCAGCAGTGAAGTTCGGAGGATGTCGGATGAAAAACTGTTTTTT
TRBV27,many,.,TRBJ2-1,CASSAGYNEQFF,TGTGCCAGCAGTGCAGGGTACAATGAGCAGTTCTTC
TRBV5-4,.,.,TRBJ2-1,CASSLQVASAYNEQFF,TGTGCCAGCAGCTTGCAGGTAGCTTCGGCCTACAATGAGCAGTTCTTC
TRBV20-1,many,TRBD2,TRBJ2-7,CSAHRVASGGRAVYEQYF,TGCAGTGCCCACAGAGTCGCCTCAGGCGGGAGGGCCGTCTACGAGCAGTACTTC
TRBV7-9,many,TRBD2,TRBJ2-1,CASTLAGGTYNEQFF,TGTGCCAGCACCCTAGCGGGAGGAACCTACAATGAGCAGTTCTTC
TRBV6-8,.,.,TRBJ1-2,CASSYSGVNYGYTF,TGTGCCAGCAGTTACTCAGGAGTTAACTATGGCTACACCTTC
TRBV28,many,TRBD2,TRBJ2-3,CASSLPREVTDTQYF,TGTGCCAGCAGTTTACCCCGGGAGGTCACAGATACGCAGTATTTT